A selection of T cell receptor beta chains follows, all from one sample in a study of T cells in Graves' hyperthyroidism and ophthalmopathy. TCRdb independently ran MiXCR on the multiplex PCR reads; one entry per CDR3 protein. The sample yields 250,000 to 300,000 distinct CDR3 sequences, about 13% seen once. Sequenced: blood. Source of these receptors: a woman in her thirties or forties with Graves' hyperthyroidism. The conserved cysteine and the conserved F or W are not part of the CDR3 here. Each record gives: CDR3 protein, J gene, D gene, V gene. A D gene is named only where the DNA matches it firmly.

cdr3_aa: ASIRDRGTEAF; j_call: TRBJ1-1; d_call: TRBD1; v_call: TRBV10-1
cdr3_aa: ASSLASQGGANNIQY; j_call: TRBJ2-4; d_call: TRBD2; v_call: TRBV7-2
cdr3_aa: ASSLRDGSYGYT; j_call: TRBJ1-2; d_call: NA; v_call: TRBV28
cdr3_aa: ASSTTGPGGTSTDTQY; j_call: TRBJ2-3; d_call: NA; v_call: TRBV2
cdr3_aa: ASSFSGNNEQF; j_call: TRBJ2-1; d_call: NA; v_call: TRBV7-8
cdr3_aa: ASSFGDYTYNEQF; j_call: TRBJ2-1; d_call: TRBD2; v_call: TRBV12-3/TRBV12-4
cdr3_aa: ASSLTGGDSSYEQY; j_call: TRBJ2-7; d_call: NA; v_call: TRBV5-6
cdr3_aa: ASSQRTTPLSYEQF; j_call: TRBJ2-1; d_call: NA; v_call: TRBV3-1
cdr3_aa: ASSLAGDSSYNSPLH; j_call: TRBJ1-6; d_call: TRBD1; v_call: TRBV7-9
cdr3_aa: AISESRGTGETQY; j_call: TRBJ2-5; d_call: NA; v_call: TRBV10-3
cdr3_aa: ASRTNRGYT; j_call: TRBJ1-2; d_call: NA; v_call: TRBV6-1
cdr3_aa: VSSRDRASSYNEQF; j_call: TRBJ2-1; d_call: TRBD1; v_call: TRBV28
cdr3_aa: ASSPVGSGNNEQF; j_call: TRBJ2-1; d_call: TRBD2; v_call: TRBV3-1
cdr3_aa: ASRTGWSTNEKLF; j_call: TRBJ1-4; d_call: TRBD1; v_call: TRBV6-1
cdr3_aa: ASSVAGTSPSYNEQF; j_call: TRBJ2-1; d_call: NA; v_call: TRBV9
cdr3_aa: ASGRRDYGYT; j_call: TRBJ1-2; d_call: NA; v_call: TRBV5-1